This TCR beta chain is from a study of T cell responses to AZD1222 COVID-19 vaccine. Study background: Pooled together were second doses at about 4 or about 12 weeks. General study findings and limits: Repertoire sampling was restricted to post-peak T cell response timepoints. Baseline testing showed seropositivity in only a handful of AZD1222 recipients. The donor cohort was predominantly white British with a female majority, and clonal diversity may have been underestimated.

Produced via immunoSEQ multiplex PCR; TCRdb's table is partial and in-frame only. The repertoire consists of approximately 67,000 clones, with roughly 90% occurring once and the leading ten covering about 2.4%. A remark on this clone: Its antigen is unidentified.

Germline values: CDR1 SGHVS, CDR2 FNYEAQ. The CDR3 is 14 residues long. Deletions cut 5 bases from V and 5 bases from J, with 15 bases between. The sequencing here drew on peripheral blood, taken on day 0 of AZD1222 vaccination. The chain combines TRBV7-6 with TRBJ2-5; D is possibly TRBD1 (6 bases). This clonotype originated in an adult in good health. The CDR3 reads CASSRMTGSETQYF. The CDR3 region has the DNA TGTGCCAGCAGCCGAATGACAGGCTCGGAGACCCAGTACTTC.